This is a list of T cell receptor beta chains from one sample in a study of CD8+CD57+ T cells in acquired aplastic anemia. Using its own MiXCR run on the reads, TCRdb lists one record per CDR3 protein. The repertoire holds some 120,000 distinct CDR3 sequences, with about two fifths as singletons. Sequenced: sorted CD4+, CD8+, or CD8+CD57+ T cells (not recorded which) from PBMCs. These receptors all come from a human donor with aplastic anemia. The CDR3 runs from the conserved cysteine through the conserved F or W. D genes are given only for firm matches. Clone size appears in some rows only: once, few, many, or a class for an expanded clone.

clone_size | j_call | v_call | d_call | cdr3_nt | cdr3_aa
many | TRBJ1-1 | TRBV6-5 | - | TGTGCCAGCAGTTACTCATGGAGAGGCACTGAAGCTTTCTTT | CASSYSWRGTEAFF
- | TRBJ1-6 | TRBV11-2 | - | TGCGCCAGCAGCTTCGAGACAGGTCTCGGGTCTAATTCACCCCCCCACTTT | CASSFETGLGSNSPPHF
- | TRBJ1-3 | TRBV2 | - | TGTGCCAGCAGTGACGCCAGCTCTGGAAACACCATATATTTT | CASSDASSGNTIYF
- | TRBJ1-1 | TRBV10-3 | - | TGTGCCATCAGTGAATCAGTGAACACTGAAGCTTTCTTT | CAISESVNTEAFF
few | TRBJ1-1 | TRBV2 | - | TGTGCCAGCAGTCAGTGGGAAGCTTTCTTT | CASSQWEAFF
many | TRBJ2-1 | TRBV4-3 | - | TGCGCCAGCAGCCAGCGACAGACCTACAATGAGCAGTTCTTC | CASSQRQTYNEQFF
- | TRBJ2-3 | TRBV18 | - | TGTGCCAGCTCACCAGGGGATGGGGGAGATACGCAGTATTTT | CASSPGDGGDTQYF
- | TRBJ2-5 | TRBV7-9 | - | TGTGCCAGCAGCCACGACAGGTCGACCCAGTACTTC | CASSHDRSTQYF
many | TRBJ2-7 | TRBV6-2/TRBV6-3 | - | TGTGCCAGCAGTTACGCTGGCTACGAGCAGTACTTC | CASSYAGYEQYF
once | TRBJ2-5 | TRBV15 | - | TGTGCCACCAGCAGAGCCGGGACCCAAGAGACCCAGTACTTC | CATSRAGTQETQYF
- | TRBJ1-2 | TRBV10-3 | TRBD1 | TGTGCCATCCGGGACAGCTATGGCTACACCTTC | CAIRDSYGYTF
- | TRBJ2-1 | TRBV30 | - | TGTGCCTGGGCCAGAGACCACAATGAGCAGTTCTTC | CAWARDHNEQFF
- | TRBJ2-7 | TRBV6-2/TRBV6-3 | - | TGTGCCAGCACCCCCCCGGGTGTAAGGAAGCAGTACTTC | CASTPPGVRKQYF
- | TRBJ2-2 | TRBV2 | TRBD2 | TGTGCCAGCAGTCGTCGAGCGGGAACGGCCGGGGAGCTGTTTTTT | CASSRRAGTAGELFF
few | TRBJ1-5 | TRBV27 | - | TGTGCCAGCAGTTTCCGACAGACTAGGGGTGATCAGCCCCAGCATTTT | CASSFRQTRGDQPQHF
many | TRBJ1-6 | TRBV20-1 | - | TGCAGTGCTGCCCCACACCCGGATAATTCACCCCTCCACTTT | CSAAPHPDNSPLHF
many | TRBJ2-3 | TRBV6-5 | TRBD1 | TGTGCCAGCAGTTACAGGACAGGGGGCACAGATACGCAGTATTTT | CASSYRTGGTDTQYF
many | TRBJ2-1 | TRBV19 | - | TGTGCCAGTAGTAGAGCCAGGAGACGTTTCTACAATGAGCAGTTCTTC | CASSRARRRFYNEQFF
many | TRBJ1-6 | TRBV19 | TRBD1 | TGTGCCAGTAGCACAGGGGTTTCACCCCTCCACTTT | CASSTGVSPLHF
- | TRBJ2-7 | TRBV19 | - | TGTGCCAGTAGTATGGCAGGGAGCGTCTTC | CASSMAGSVF
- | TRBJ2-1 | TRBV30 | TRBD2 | TGTGCCTGGGTCAAGCGGGACGCCAGCTCCTACAATGAGCAGTTCTTC | CAWVKRDASSYNEQFF
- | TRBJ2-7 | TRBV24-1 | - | TGTGCCACCAGTGACTCGGGGACCTACGAGCAGTACTTC | CATSDSGTYEQYF
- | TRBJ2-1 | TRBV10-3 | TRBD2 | TGTGCCATCAGTGAGGCCGGGCGGGGGGCCTACAATGAGCAGTTCTTC | CAISEAGRGAYNEQFF
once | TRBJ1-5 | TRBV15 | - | TGTGCCACCAGCAGTCGACGGCACAATCAGCCCCAGCATTTT | CATSSRRHNQPQHF
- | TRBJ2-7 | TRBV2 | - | TGTGCCAGCAGTGAGCCCTGGACCCACGGGGACGAGCAGTACTTC | CASSEPWTHGDEQYF
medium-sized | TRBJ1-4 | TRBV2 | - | TGTGCCAGCGGATCACGTAGCAATGAAAAACTGTTTTTT | CASGSRSNEKLFF
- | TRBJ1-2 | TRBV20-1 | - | TGCAGTGCTAGAGGAGGAGGCTACCGAGCTAACTATGGCTACACCTTC | CSARGGGYRANYGYTF
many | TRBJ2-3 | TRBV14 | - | TGTGCCAGCGACGGAGTGGGTACGCAGTATTTT | CASDGVGTQYF
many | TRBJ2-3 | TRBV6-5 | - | TGTGCCAGCAGTTCGTGGCTTACAGATACGCAGTATTTT | CASSSWLTDTQYF